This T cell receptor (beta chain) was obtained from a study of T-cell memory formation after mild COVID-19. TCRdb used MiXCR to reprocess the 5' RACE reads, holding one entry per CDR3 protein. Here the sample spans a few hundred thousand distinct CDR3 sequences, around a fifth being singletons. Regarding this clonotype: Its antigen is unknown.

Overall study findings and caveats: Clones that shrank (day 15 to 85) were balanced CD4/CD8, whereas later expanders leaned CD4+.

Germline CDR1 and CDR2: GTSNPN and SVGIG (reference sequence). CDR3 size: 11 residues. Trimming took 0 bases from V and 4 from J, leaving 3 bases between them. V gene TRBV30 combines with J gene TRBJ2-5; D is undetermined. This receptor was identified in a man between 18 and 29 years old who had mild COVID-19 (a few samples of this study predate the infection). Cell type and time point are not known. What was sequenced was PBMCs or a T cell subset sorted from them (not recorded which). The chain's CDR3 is CAWSVAETQYF. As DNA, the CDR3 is TGTGCCTGGAGTGTGGCAGAGACCCAGTACTTC.